This paragraph covers one T cell receptor (beta chain) sequence. The antigen is unknown. This sample was taken from a study of CD8 T cells in ankylosing spondylitis. Study results and limitations: Researchers reportedly found disease-linked clones significantly enriched in matched ankylosing spondylitis synovial fluid.

Via MiXCR, TCRdb re-called the 5' RACE reads, giving one row per CDR3 protein. The sample lists about 360,000 distinct CDR3 sequences, 20% to 25% occurring once. The CDR3 extends over 14 amino acids. Germline assignment: CDR1 SNHLY and CDR2 FYNNEI. Deletions cut 3 bases from V and 0 bases from J, with 8 bases between. The source of this sequence is a male donor with ankylosing spondylitis or in good health (not recorded which). The genes are TRBV2 and TRBJ1-1; D is unresolved. The sample was blood, either unsorted or a sorted T cell fraction (not recorded which). As DNA, the CDR3 is TGTGCCAGCAGTGATCTATCTATGAACACTGAAGCTTTCTTT. It yields the protein CASSDLSMNTEAFF.